The rows below give T cell receptor beta chains drawn from one sample of a study of T cells in Graves' hyperthyroidism and ophthalmopathy. A single record per CDR3 protein comes from TCRdb applying MiXCR to the multiplex PCR reads. The sample lists approximately 620,000 distinct CDR3 sequences, more than 15% seen once, with 2.5% to 4% in the top ten. The sample taken for sequencing was blood. The source is a woman between 35 and 50 years old with Graves' ophthalmopathy. The CDR3 runs from the conserved cysteine through the conserved F or W. Fields, in order: J gene, V gene, clone size, D gene, CDR3 DNA, CDR3 protein. D genes are given only for firm matches. For some rows the clone size is stated as once, few or many, or as a class when expanded; others skip it.

>TRBJ1-2|TRBV7-2|-|-
TGTGCCAGCAGCCCCCGAGGAACCACCAGCTATGGCTACACCTTC
CASSPRGTTSYGYTF
>TRBJ1-1|TRBV12-3/TRBV12-4|many|-
TGTGCCAGCAGTTTAATGCGGGGGCAGCACACTGAAGCTTTCTTT
CASSLMRGQHTEAFF
>TRBJ2-1|TRBV27|-|-
TGTGCCAGCAGTTTATCGGGACTCCCGGCAGGGAATGAGCAGTTCTTC
CASSLSGLPAGNEQFF
>TRBJ2-1|TRBV7-3|many|-
TGTGCCAGCAGCTTCCGAGCAGGGGCCACGTTCAATGAGCAGTTCTTC
CASSFRAGATFNEQFF
>TRBJ2-1|TRBV6-2/TRBV6-3|-|TRBD1
TGTGCCAGCAGACGGACAGGGTGGAATGAGCAGTTCTTC
CASRRTGWNEQFF
>TRBJ2-1|TRBV19|-|TRBD2
TGTGCCAGTAGTATTGGTAGCGGGAGGCCCTCCTACAATGAGCAGTTCTTC
CASSIGSGRPSYNEQFF
>TRBJ1-4|TRBV30|many|-
TGTGCCTGGAGTACGGGACACGGCGGGGAAAAACTGTTTTTT
CAWSTGHGGEKLFF
>TRBJ2-1|TRBV11-2|many|-
TGTGCCAGCACCCCAAACCAGTACAATGAGCAGTTCTTC
CASTPNQYNEQFF
>TRBJ2-5|TRBV2|many|-
TGTGCCAGCAATTATCAGGGGGGCCAAGAGACCCAGTACTTC
CASNYQGGQETQYF
>TRBJ1-1|TRBV3-1|many|-
TGTGCCAGCAGCCAAATCAGGGGCCTCGACACTGAAGCTTTCTTT
CASSQIRGLDTEAFF
>TRBJ1-4|TRBV30|many|TRBD1
TGTGCCTGGAGTGGACAGGGAAATGAAAAACTGTTTTTT
CAWSGQGNEKLFF
>TRBJ2-7|TRBV4-1|-|TRBD2
TGCGCCAGCAGCCATACTAGCGGGGGGCCCATCGGCGAGCAGTACTTC
CASSHTSGGPIGEQYF
>TRBJ1-3|TRBV27|few|-
TGTGCCAGCAGTTTAAACGGAATCTCTGGAAACACCATATATTTT
CASSLNGISGNTIYF
>TRBJ2-1|TRBV12-3/TRBV12-4|many|TRBD2
TGTGCCAGCAGTATAGGGACTAGCCTTTACAATGAGCAGTTCTTC
CASSIGTSLYNEQFF
>TRBJ2-1|TRBV18|many|-
TGTGCCAGCTCACTTGAACGACAGACCTACAATGAGCAGTTCTTC
CASSLERQTYNEQFF
>TRBJ2-1|TRBV14|few|TRBD2
TGTGCCAGCAGCCAAGATCTGAGTAGCGGGAGTTACAATGAGCAGTTCTTC
CASSQDLSSGSYNEQFF
>TRBJ1-2|TRBV6-1|-|-
TGTGCCAGCAGTGAACGGACGGTTAATGGCTACACCTTC
CASSERTVNGYTF
>TRBJ2-1|TRBV18|many|TRBD1
TGTGCCAGCAGTCCAGGGACAGGGTACAATGAGCAGTTCTTC
CASSPGTGYNEQFF
>TRBJ2-3|TRBV5-1|few|TRBD2
TGCGCCAGCAGCTTGGTGGTCGGCGGGAGTAGCACAGATACGCAGTATTTT
CASSLVVGGSSTDTQYF
>TRBJ1-3|TRBV3-1|few|-
TGTGCCAGCAGCCATTCTGGGACACGGCCTGGAAACACCATATATTTT
CASSHSGTRPGNTIYF
>TRBJ2-1|TRBV3-1|many|-
TGTGCCAGCAGCCAAGATTGGGGTGGTGAGCAGTTCTTC
CASSQDWGGEQFF
>TRBJ1-5|TRBV20-1|many|-
TGCAGTGCTAGTAGACACAATAGCAATCAGCCCCAGCATTTT
CSASRHNSNQPQHF
>TRBJ2-2|TRBV28|few|TRBD2
TGTGCCAGCAGTCAAGGGGGACTAGCGGGATTCACCGGGGAGCTGTTTTTT
CASSQGGLAGFTGELFF